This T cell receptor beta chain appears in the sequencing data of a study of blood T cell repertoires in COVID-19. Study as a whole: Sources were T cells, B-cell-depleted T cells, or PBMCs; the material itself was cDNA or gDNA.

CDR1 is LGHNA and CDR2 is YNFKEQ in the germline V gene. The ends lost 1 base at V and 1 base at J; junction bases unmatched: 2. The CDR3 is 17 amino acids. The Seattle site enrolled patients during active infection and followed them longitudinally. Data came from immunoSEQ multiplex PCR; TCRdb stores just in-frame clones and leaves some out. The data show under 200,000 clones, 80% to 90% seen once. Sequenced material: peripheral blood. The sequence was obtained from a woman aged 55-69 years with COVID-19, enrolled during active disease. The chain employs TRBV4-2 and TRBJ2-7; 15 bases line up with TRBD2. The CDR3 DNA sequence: TGTGCCAGCAGCCAAGTGGGACTAGCGGGAGGTTCCTACGAGCAGTACTTC. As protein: CASSQVGLAGGSYEQYF.